These 9 T cell receptor beta chains came from one sample sequenced in a study of cytomegalovirus exposure and HLA in healthy donors. Amplification used 60 Vbeta primers and 13 Jbeta primers. Data came from immunoSEQ multiplex PCR; TCRdb stores just in-frame clones and leaves some out. Its table lists 80,000 to 95,000 clones. The source material was PBMCs. The receptor source for this set is a woman younger than 45 in good health and CMV-seronegative.

The genes are TRBV2 and TRBJ2-1, with a tentative D call TRBD1 (6 bases). V lost 7 bases to trimming and J lost 1 base, with 14 bases between them. CDR1 and CDR2 from the germline V gene are SNHLY and FYNNEI. CDR3 length equals 15 residues. The CDR3 is CASKRDTGSYNEQFF. The CDR3 nucleotides read TGTGCCAGCAAGAGGGACACGGGGTCCTACAATGAGCAGTTCTTC.

This rearrangement joins TRBV30 to TRBJ1-2; 7 bases line up with TRBD1. From germline, CDR1 is GTSNPN and CDR2 SVGIG (reference sequence). CDR3 size: 15 residues. With 2 bases clipped from V and 4 bases from J, the junction kept 10 bases outside the gene matches. As DNA, the CDR3 is TGTGCCTGGAGTTCTCAACAGGGGATCACCTATGGCTACACCTTC. Amino acid sequence: CAWSSQQGITYGYTF. Looking up the rest from reference TRBV30 and TRBJ1-2 gives the full variable domain: SQTIHQWPATLVQPVGSPLSLECTVEGTSNPNLYWYRQAAGRGLQLLFYSVGIGQISSEVPQNLSASRPQDRQFILSSKKLLLSDSGFYLCAWSSQQGITYGYTFGSGTRLTVV.

The rearrangement links TRBV19 to TRBJ1-1; tentatively, D is TRBD1 (6 bases). This CDR3 region has 14 residues. V was cut by 5 bases and J by 2 bases, with 12 bases left in between. CDR1 and CDR2 from the germline V gene are LNHDA and SQIVND (reference sequence). The chain's CDR3 is CASSPTGRNTEAFF. The DNA of the CDR3 is TGTGCCAGTAGTCCAACAGGGCGCAACACTGAAGCTTTCTTT.

The V gene is TRBV19, the J gene TRBJ2-1, with 9 bases that match TRBD1. This CDR3 region has 18 residues. Looked up from germline, CDR1 is LNHDA and CDR2 is SQIVND (reference sequence). With V trimmed by 5 bases and J by 1 base, 12 bases remained unmatched. The chain's CDR3 is CASSGGTGFLGSYNEQFF. CDR3 DNA: TGTGCCAGTAGTGGGGGGACAGGGTTTCTCGGGTCCTACAATGAGCAGTTCTTC.

CDR3 loop: CASSTGEAGNTIYF. Here the CDR3 DNA reads TGCGCCAGCAGCACAGGGGAGGCTGGAAACACCATATATTTT. V gene TRBV5-1 combines with J gene TRBJ1-3, with 7 bases aligning to TRBD1. The CDR3 is made up of 14 amino acids. Germline V gene sequence: CDR1 SGHRS, CDR2 YFSETQ. V lost 4 bases to trimming and J lost 2 bases; unmatched junction nucleotides: 3.

The rearrangement links TRBV5-1 to TRBJ2-2; no clear D gene. V was pared by 1 base and J by 3 bases, with 10 bases between. CDR3 length equals 15 residues. Germline V gives CDR1 SGHRS, CDR2 YFSETQ. DNA of the CDR3: TGCGCCAGCAGCTTGATGGCCAGCGACACCGGGGAGCTGTTTTTT. The encoded protein is CASSLMASDTGELFF.

This chain's CDR3 is CASSRGGTDTQYF. CDR3 nucleotides: TGCGCCAGCAGCCGCGGGGGCACAGATACGCAGTATTTT. The chain carries TRBV5-1 and TRBJ2-3; D may be TRBD2 (6 bases). V lost 4 bases and J lost 1, with 7 bases in between. Germline V CDR1 and CDR2: SGHRS, YFSETQ. This CDR3 has 13 amino acids. Looking up the rest from reference TRBV5-1 and TRBJ2-3 gives the full variable domain: KAGVTQTPRYLIKTRGQQVTLSCSPISGHRSVSWYQQTPGQGLQFLFEYFSETQRNKGNFPGRFSGRQFSNSRSEMNVSTLELGDSALYLCASSRGGTDTQYFGPGTRLTVL.

The V call is TRBV5-1, the J call TRBJ1-2; D perhaps matches TRBD1 (6 bases). V lost 7 bases, J lost 2 bases, and 15 bases lay in between. CDR1 and CDR2 from the germline V gene are SGHRS and YFSETQ. This CDR3 is built from 14 residues. DNA for the CDR3: TGCGCCAGCGGAACAGGGATCCGGAACTATGGCTACACCTTC. Its translation is CASGTGIRNYGYTF.

The rearrangement uses TRBV30 and TRBJ1-5; D might be TRBD1 (5 bases). Germline loops: CDR1 GTSNPN, CDR2 SVGIG (reference sequence). Trimming took off 5 bases at V and 3 bases at J, with 14 bases between the two ends. The length of the CDR3 is 14 residues. CDR3 protein: CAWGRGNNNQPQHF. CDR3 DNA sequence: TGTGCCTGGGGTAGGGGAAATAACAATCAGCCCCAGCATTTT.